This T cell receptor beta chain was profiled in a study of CD8+ T cells in alopecia areata. Treatment of the sample: oral pan-JAK inhibitor, 5-10 mg twice daily. Investigators isolated RNA and reverse transcribed it into cDNA to act as the sequencing template. Only in-frame clones appear in the TCRdb table, and some are missing; sequencing was by immunoSEQ multiplex PCR. Here the sample spans some 170,000 clones, about 61% being singletons. V was shortened by 6 bases and J by 6 bases, with 8 bases between the two germline ends. Germline V lookup: CDR1 MNHEY, CDR2 SVGAGI. The CDR3 sequence is 12 residues long.

The sample was CD4+ T cells sorted from blood, taken at approximately week 60, from a patient treated with tofacitinib. The chain carries TRBV6-5 and TRBJ1-4; D unresolved. This sequence originates from a human donor with alopecia areata. Here the CDR3 reads CASSRADEKLFF. The CDR3 DNA reads as TGTGCCAGCAGCCGCGCCGATGAAAAACTGTTTTTT.